The 19 T cell receptor beta chains presented below share a single source sample, sequenced in a study of T cell responses to AZD1222 COVID-19 vaccine. TCRdb keeps only in-frame clones here, not all; method: immunoSEQ multiplex PCR. The sample has roughly 80,000 clones; 88% are singletons. The sample in question was peripheral blood, obtained on day 0 of MenACWY control vaccination. The receptors were gathered from an adult in good health.

The chain has TRBV5-1 and TRBJ2-2; D unclear. The V and J ends lost 2 bases and 2 bases respectively, with 10 bases between them. CDR1 and CDR2 from the germline V gene are SGHRS and YFSETQ. The CDR3 runs 15 residues. The CDR3 is CASSLTTANTGELFF. The CDR3 bases are TGCGCCAGCAGCTTAACAACAGCCAACACCGGGGAGCTGTTTTTT.

The V gene is TRBV7-2, the J gene TRBJ2-7, with D possibly TRBD1 on 5 matching bases. From germline, CDR1 is SGHTA and CDR2 FQGNSA. The CDR3 contains 14 residues. V was clipped by 4 bases and J by 4 bases, with 14 bases between them. CDR3: CASSSTQGWYEQYF. As DNA, the CDR3 is TGTGCCAGCAGCTCGACCCAGGGTTGGTACGAGCAGTACTTC.

This chain uses TRBV15 with TRBJ2-5, with 7 bases lining up with TRBD2. Looked up from germline, CDR1 is LNHNV and CDR2 is YYDKDF (reference sequence). V was pared by 7 bases and J by 5 bases, with 10 bases of the junction left unmatched. The CDR3 extends over 14 amino acids. The CDR3 loop is CATTPREGSETQYF. The CDR3 nucleotides read TGTGCCACCACCCCAAGGGAGGGTTCGGAGACCCAGTACTTC.

This clone was seen once. This rearrangement joins TRBV5-1 to TRBJ1-2, with 7 bases matching TRBD1. This CDR3 region has 14 residues. Germline CDR1 and CDR2: SGHRS and YFSETQ. Trimming at V came to 3 bases and at J to 6 bases, leaving 8 bases not matched to a gene. In nucleotides, the CDR3 is TGCGCCAGCAGCTCTCTAGCAGGGGGAAATGGCTACACCTTC. It is translated as CASSSLAGGNGYTF.

The gene calls are TRBV13 and TRBJ1-6, with 10 bases aligning to TRBD1. The germline V gene encodes CDR1 PRHDT and CDR2 FYEKMQ (reference sequence). After removal of 7 bases from V and 8 bases from J, the junction contained 2 bases not matched to a gene. This CDR3 region has 13 residues. The CDR3 is CASNGQGDSPLHF. CDR3 bases: TGTGCCAGCAACGGACAGGGGGATTCACCCCTCCACTTT.

The chain has TRBV4-3 and TRBJ1-1; a possible D gene is TRBD1 (6 bases). Trimming removed 1 base at V and 8 bases at J, with 17 bases between. CDR3 length: 15 residues. CDR1 is LGHNA and CDR2 is YSLEER in the germline V gene. Written as DNA, the CDR3 is TGCGCCAGCAGCCAAGCCTCCACAGGGAATCTCGAAGCTTTCTTT. This translates into CASSQASTGNLEAFF.

Only one count was recorded for this clone. J is TRBJ2-2 and V is TRBV7-9, with D perhaps being TRBD1 or TRBD2 (5 bases each). The CDR3 is 13 amino acids. With 8 bases removed from V and 7 bases from J, the gap between germline ends came to 14 bases. The germline V gene has CDR1 SEHNR and CDR2 FQNEAQ (reference sequence). CDR3 sequence: CASGGLEGGELFF. CDR3 nucleotide sequence: TGTGCCAGCGGGGGTCTCGAGGGCGGGGAGCTGTTTTTT.

The chain has TRBV3-1 (or the pseudogene TRBV3-2) and TRBJ2-7, with a possible D match to TRBD2 (6 bases). CDR1 and CDR2 from the germline V gene are LGHDT and YNNKEL (reference sequence). The CDR3 is 14 residues long. V lost 6 bases and J 3 bases, leaving 15 bases between the germline ends. DNA for the CDR3: TGTGCCAGCAGTCCAGTGGCGGGAAGCTACGAGCAGTACTTC. This codes for CASSPVAGSYEQYF.

The chain recombines TRBV15 with TRBJ2-7; 9 nucleotides line up with TRBD2. V shed 0 bases, J shed 6 bases, and the junction held 12 bases outside the gene matches. CDR3 length: 17 amino acids. Germline values: CDR1 LNHNV, CDR2 YYDKDF (reference sequence). In nucleotides, the CDR3 is TGTGCCACCAGCAGAGACCCCTCTGCGGGAGGGCCCCGCGAGCAGTACTTC. Protein sequence: CATSRDPSAGGPREQYF.

V and J are TRBV18 and TRBJ1-5; D remains ambiguous. Germline-derived CDR1 and CDR2 are KGHSH and LQKENI. Trimming took off 1 base at V and 0 bases at J, with 16 bases between the two ends. This CDR3 contains 18 residues. The CDR3 nucleotides read TGTGCCAGCTCACCACTCGAACAGACCATCAATAGCAATCAGCCCCAGCATTTT. Protein product: CASSPLEQTINSNQPQHF.

The count of this clone is one. The V and J genes are TRBV28 and TRBJ1-4, with 10 bases matching TRBD1. CDR1 is MDHEN, CDR2 SYDVKM, per germline. The V segment lost 4 bases and the J segment 6 bases; nucleotides outside the gene matches: 2. This CDR3 is 14 amino acids long. The CDR3 loop is CASSSTGGDEKLFF. Here the CDR3 DNA reads TGTGCCAGCAGTTCGACAGGGGGCGATGAAAAACTGTTTTTT.

This rearrangement joins TRBV19 to TRBJ2-7; 8 bases align to TRBD1. The CDR3 sequence is 12 residues long. Per the germline V gene, CDR1 is LNHDA and CDR2 is SQIVND (reference sequence). V lost 9 bases and J lost 4; bases outside the gene matches: 5. The CDR3 region is CASSTGGYEQYF. CDR3 coding DNA: TGTGCCAGCTCCACAGGGGGATACGAGCAGTACTTC.

The rearrangement uses TRBV18 and TRBJ1-1; D is ambiguous. Trimming took off 4 bases at V and 3 bases at J, with 6 bases between the two ends. CDR1 and CDR2 (germline): KGHSH, LQKENI. The CDR3 totals 12 residues. The CDR3 sequence is CASSRRDTEAFF. The CDR3 nucleotides read TGTGCCAGCTCACGGCGGGACACTGAAGCTTTCTTT. Combining the CDR3 with reference TRBV18 and TRBJ1-1 gives the whole variable domain NAGVMQNPRHLVRRRGQEARLRCSPMKGHSHVYWYRQLPEEGLKFMVYLQKENIIDESGMPKERFSAEFPKEGPSILRIQQVVRGDSAAYFCASSRRDTEAFFGQGTRLTVV.

The chain links TRBV21-1 to TRBJ2-3; the D call in the table, TRBD2, was not verified against the DNA. TRBV21-1 is a listed pseudogene. This CDR3 is 17 amino acids long. The CDR3 sequence: CASSKAQTGGITDTQYF. As DNA, the CDR3 is TGTGCCAGCAGCAAAGCGCAAACGGGAGGGATCACGGATACGCAGTATTTT.

The J gene is TRBJ2-2, the V gene TRBV10-3; TRBD1 agrees at 9 bases. Trimming cost V 5 bases and J 1 base; bases outside gene matches: 8. The CDR3 loop spans 17 amino acids. In germline, CDR1 is ENHRY, CDR2 SYGVKD. The CDR3 DNA follows: TGTGCCATCAGTCCCGGGACAGGGAGAGGGAACACCGGGGAGCTGTTTTTT. Its translation: CAISPGTGRGNTGELFF.

The rearrangement links TRBV6-1 to TRBJ1-5, with D unresolved. The CDR3 covers 13 residues. In germline, CDR1 is MNHNS, CDR2 SASEGT. Deletions cut 2 bases from V and 7 bases from J, with 9 bases between. In nucleotides, the CDR3 is TGTGCCAGCAGTGAAAACAGTCAGCAGCCCCAGCATTTT. Protein: CASSENSQQPQHF.

The J gene is TRBJ2-1, the V gene TRBV14; 10 nucleotides match TRBD2. This CDR3 is 15 amino acids long. Germline assignment: CDR1 SGHDN and CDR2 FVKESK. The V segment lost 3 bases and the J segment 5 bases; nucleotides outside the gene matches: 4. The CDR3 spells CASSQLAGGDNEQFF. CDR3 DNA: TGTGCCAGCAGCCAGTTAGCGGGAGGCGACAATGAGCAGTTCTTC.

The V call is TRBV7-9, the J call TRBJ1-1, with D tentatively TRBD1 (6 bases). The CDR3 has 13 residues. V dropped 8 bases and J dropped 3 bases, with 13 bases sitting between them. Germline CDR1 is SEHNR and CDR2 is FQNEAQ (reference sequence). The chain's CDR3 is CASVRTADTEAFF. The DNA for the CDR3 is TGTGCCAGCGTCAGGACAGCCGACACTGAAGCTTTCTTT.

This clone appeared a few times. The chain carries TRBV5-1 and TRBJ2-5; TRBD1 or TRBD2 may be the D gene (5 bases each). This CDR3 has 14 residues. Trimming removed 7 bases from V and 1 base from J, with 14 bases in between. The V gene's germline CDR1 is SGHRS and CDR2 YFSETQ. For the CDR3, the DNA is TGCGCCAGCTCCTGGGCCGGGACCCAAGAGACCCAGTACTTC. It yields the protein CASSWAGTQETQYF.